The entry below describes one T cell receptor beta chain. Its antigen is as yet unknown. These data belong to a study of cytomegalovirus exposure and HLA in healthy donors. It was with 60 Vbeta and 13 Jbeta primers that the PCR ran. Assay: immunoSEQ multiplex PCR; the TCRdb copy retains only in-frame clones and omits some. The profile shows about 160,000 clones, more than 80% of them singletons. Whole-study results and caveats: A list of roughly 180 TCR beta chains associated with cytomegalovirus was given.

The CDR3 is made up of 17 amino acids. Trimming at V came to 6 bases and at J to 6 bases, leaving 16 bases not matched to a gene. Germline V gene data show CDR1 as MDHEN and CDR2 as SYDVKM. The chain joins TRBV28 to TRBJ2-1, with 8 nucleotides matching TRBD1. Material: PBMCs. The TCR was taken from a male donor in good health and CMV-seronegative. CDR3 region: CASRTPGTGGVGNEQFF. In nucleotides, the CDR3 is TGTGCCAGCAGAACCCCCGGGACAGGAGGCGTGGGCAATGAGCAGTTCTTC.